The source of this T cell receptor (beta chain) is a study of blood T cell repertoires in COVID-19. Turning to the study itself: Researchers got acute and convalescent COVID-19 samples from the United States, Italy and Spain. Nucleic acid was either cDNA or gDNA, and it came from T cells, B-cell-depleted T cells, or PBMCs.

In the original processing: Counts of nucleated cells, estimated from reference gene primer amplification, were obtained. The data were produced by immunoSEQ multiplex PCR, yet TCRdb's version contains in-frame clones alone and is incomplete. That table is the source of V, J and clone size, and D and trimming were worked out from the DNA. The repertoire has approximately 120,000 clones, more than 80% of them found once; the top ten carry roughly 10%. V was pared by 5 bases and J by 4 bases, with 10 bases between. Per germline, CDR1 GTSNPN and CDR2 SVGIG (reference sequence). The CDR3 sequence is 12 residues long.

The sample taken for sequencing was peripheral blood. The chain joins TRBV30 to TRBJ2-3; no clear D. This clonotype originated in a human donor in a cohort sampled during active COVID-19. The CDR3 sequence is CAWGSPADTQYF. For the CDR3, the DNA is TGTGCCTGGGGAAGTCCGGCAGATACGCAGTATTTT.